This T cell receptor (beta chain) was retrieved from a study of T cell responses to AZD1222 COVID-19 vaccine. Study results and limitations: No day 14 peak samples; only post-peak repertoires were characterized.

The protocol was immunoSEQ multiplex PCR, while the TCRdb copy is restricted to in-frame clones and leaves out a portion. This sample has about 110,000 clones, with 85% to 90% found just once. As concerns this clone: Antigen: not known.

The CDR3 covers 14 residues. The receptor comes from an adult who received the AZD1222 COVID-19 vaccine. Specimen: peripheral blood, collected 28 days after the second AZD1222 dose. The chain recombines TRBV21-1 with TRBJ1-1. TRBV21-1 is a listed pseudogene. The CDR3 spells CASSKVVRATEAFF. The CDR3 nucleotides are TGTGCCAGCAGCAAAGTTGTAAGGGCCACTGAAGCTTTCTTT.